Listed below are T cell receptor beta chains from one sample, sequenced in a study of shared clonotypes between healthy human individuals. Assay used: immunoSEQ multiplex PCR; TCRdb lists only in-frame clones, some missing. This table holds 980,000 or so clones, 70% to 85% found once. Sequencing was done on a sample of memory CD4+ T cells sorted from blood. The receptors derive from a man between 18 and 29 years old in good health. CDR3s leave out the opening cysteine and the closing phenylalanine or tryptophan. D genes are given only for firm matches.

>TRBV5-4|TRBD1|TRBJ1-3
ASSLDRGQSSGNTIY
>TRBV29-1|-|TRBJ2-2
SAGSTAAGELF
>TRBV2|TRBD1|TRBJ2-2
ASRGQGRVPGELF
>TRBV2|-|TRBJ1-3
ASSGQLSGNTIY
>TRBV18|-|TRBJ2-3
ASSPTGPTPSTDTQY
>TRBV27|-|TRBJ1-5
ASSLNDGYQPQH
>TRBV18|TRBD1|TRBJ1-2
ASSQETGTYGYT
>TRBV18|TRBD2|TRBJ2-6
ASRTRGGPSGANVLT
>TRBV5-6|-|TRBJ1-1
ASSLRGSTEAF
>TRBV7-2|-|TRBJ2-7
ASSQPAAGRYEQY
>TRBV27|-|TRBJ1-2
ASSFGGTYGYT
>TRBV30|-|TRBJ2-3
AWTSGVITDTQY
>TRBV6-5|TRBD1|TRBJ2-5
ASRDRLETQY
>TRBV28|-|TRBJ1-4
ASRPDQPSTNEKLF
>TRBV6-6|TRBD2|TRBJ2-3
ASSYFGTSRSDTQY
>TRBV6-1|TRBD1|TRBJ1-2
ASSPGQGNYGYT
>TRBV6-5|-|TRBJ1-1
ASSYSGLEAF
>TRBV7-7|TRBD1|TRBJ2-5
ASSPGQGTTQY
>TRBV4-2|-|TRBJ2-7
ASSQDQGRGEQY
>TRBV14|-|TRBJ2-1
ASSYPGPGRNEQF
>TRBV6-5|TRBD1|TRBJ1-2
ASSIARDSGYT
>TRBV30|-|TRBJ1-3
AWDRPSGNTIY
>TRBV4-3|-|TRBJ2-7
ASSRSGVQSYEQY
>TRBV6-5|TRBD1|TRBJ1-2
ASSYSSPRQGYGYT
>TRBV27|-|TRBJ1-2
ASSFGGRSSGYT
>TRBV28|-|TRBJ1-1
ASSPLQGRAF
>TRBV30|-|TRBJ1-1
ACRVSGMNTEAF
>TRBV10-2|-|TRBJ1-1
ASRNSGITEAF
>TRBV6-1|TRBD2|TRBJ2-1
ASSELSGGFSDEQF
>TRBV18|-|TRBJ2-7
ASSPPGSHEQY
>TRBV19|-|TRBJ1-6
ASSAMARGDSPLH
>TRBV6-1|TRBD2|TRBJ2-2
ASSERERTGELF
>TRBV2|TRBD1|TRBJ1-5
ASRSRTGGDQPQH
>TRBV27|TRBD2|TRBJ2-7
ASSRSGSTYEQY
>TRBV23-1|-|TRBJ1-2
ASKQRYGYT
>TRBV6-6|TRBD1|TRBJ1-4
ASTTGQTTNEKLF
>TRBV5-6|-|TRBJ1-3
ASSARGISGNTIY
>TRBV4-2|-|TRBJ1-1
ASSQDLRTAHWEAF
>TRBV28|-|TRBJ1-5
ASRVGDQPQH
>TRBV5-1|TRBD1|TRBJ2-3
ASSLRQGGTDTQY
>TRBV18|-|TRBJ2-1
ASSPGTPNEQF
>TRBV12-5|-|TRBJ2-1
ASGLSNSDEQF
>TRBV9|TRBD1|TRBJ1-4
ASSVLGQGNEKLF
>TRBV5-1|-|TRBJ2-7
ASSLSPIYEQY
>TRBV7-2|-|TRBJ1-6
ASSLGGDNSPLH
>TRBV6-1|TRBD2|TRBJ2-1
ASSERSTSGGMEQF
>TRBV30|-|TRBJ1-5
AWSRSNQPQH
>TRBV5-6|-|TRBJ2-7
ASSRGILNEQY
>TRBV18|-|TRBJ1-4
ASSPGGNEKLF
>TRBV11-2|TRBD2|TRBJ2-1
ASSLDPMGLADYNEQF
>TRBV7-3|-|TRBJ2-3
ASSLSATSTDTQY
>TRBV2|TRBD1|TRBJ1-1
ASRVTGVTEAF
>TRBV2|-|TRBJ1-5
ASGPEKDQPQH
>TRBV6-5|TRBD1|TRBJ1-1
ASSYDGQGVTEAF
>TRBV5-4|TRBD1|TRBJ2-7
ASSPRDSYEQY
>TRBV7-2|TRBD1|TRBJ2-3
ASSVQSDRPDTQY
>TRBV9|TRBD1|TRBJ1-6
ASSVTGEGGSPLH
>TRBV6-1|TRBD1|TRBJ2-5
ASRPGQGEETQY
>TRBV29-1|-|TRBJ2-5
SVIQGLGETQY